The T cell receptor beta chain under discussion was sequenced for a study of CD8+ T cells in alopecia areata listed by TCRdb under 2018. About the investigation overall: Treated patients were enrolled in an open-label pilot trial of oral tofacitinib, 5 to 10 mg twice daily, for moderate-to-severe alopecia areata. Tofacitinib was administered for 6 to 18 months, and 6 months of follow-up off drug were then conducted to assess delayed response and recurrence. Disease severity in treated patients was measured with the SALT score, which quantifies the percentage of affected scalp surface area. High-throughput TCRbeta sequencing was used to examine T cell clonal expansion in alopecia areata in both the C3H/HeJ mouse model and human patients. On the human side, TCRbeta sequencing was run on scalp tissue and on sorted CD4+ and CD8+ peripheral blood T cells from healthy controls and from alopecia areata patients with either patchy or totalis/universalis disease. Biopsies were taken from tofacitinib-treated patients at baseline and again at 4 and 24 weeks into treatment, and several of those patients also had a later scalp biopsy. Scalp clonality was compared among normal scalp (n=4), patchy alopecia areata scalp (n=8), and alopecia totalis/universalis scalp (n=8). RNA was obtained with the PAXgene miRNA kit for fixed scalp, the miRNeasy kit for PBMCs, and the RNeasy kit for mouse skin. TCRbeta CDR3 regions were amplified by immunoSEQ multiplex PCR with 35 Vbeta forward and 13 Jbeta reverse primers.

The library was obtained by the immunoSEQ multiplex PCR assay. RNA was extracted from all samples and reverse transcribed into cDNA, which served as template for TCR sequencing. SuperScript III was used for first-strand cDNA synthesis, primed with a 2:1 mix of oligo-dT and random hexamers. A synthetic immune receptor repertoire was used to gauge amplification bias, and whatever bias remained was removed computationally. The source study handled its data this way. Raw reads were preprocessed for error removal, and CDR3 was defined according to IMGT conventions as running from the conserved cysteine to phenylalanine. To get clonality, Shannon entropy was normalized by log2 of the number of productive unique TCRs and the result was subtracted from 1. Scalp TCRbeta sequences were cross-referenced with sorted blood CD4 and CD8 repertoires so that the CD4 or CD8 identity of scalp clones could be inferred. In its TCRdb copy, this immuneACCESS table keeps in-frame sequences only and misses some clones. Where compared with another copy, unresolved V genes explain less than half of these, and the others have no known cause. V and J calls and clone size are as listed in that table; D and trimming were resolved from the DNA. A total of 90,000 to 150,000 clones appear in this sample, less than 75% of them only once. The ten largest clones represent under 35% of the sample.

This specimen's time point label, interpreted: 4 weeks on oral tofacitinib. According to the study, the label for this sample's treatment or condition signals: oral pan-JAK inhibitor, 5-10 mg twice daily. From alopecia areata patients, peripheral blood was collected along with lesional scalp punch biopsies. PBMCs were isolated by density centrifugation and stained for CD3, CD4 and CD8, and CD4+ and CD8+ T cells were sorted on a FACSAria. The investigation overall reported the following: Unlike mouse skin, which is dominated by gammadelta T cells, normal human skin has resident alphabeta T cells that are also sequenced, and this complicates analysis of the scalp TCR repertoire. During tofacitinib treatment, many expanded lesional clones remained in scalp and blood, and this persistence may partly explain relapse after treatment is stopped. Tofacitinib significantly lowered scalp clonality and the number of expanded CD8+ clones among the top 100 scalp clones. Because the treated cohort was small and included a single nonresponder, larger studies are needed to assess links between baseline CD8+ expansion and response. Shared TCR sequences between patients were less evident than in mice, which may be partly attributable to HLA diversity in the patient population. Higher clonality and more expanded CD8+ clones were observed in lesional scalp than in normal scalp, particularly in alopecia totalis/universalis, a finding suggestive of antigenic drive.

Only a few counts were recorded for this clone. Its antigen is not yet known. Qualities for individual bases were not recorded, and no much larger clone is one base off. This sequence originates from a human donor with alopecia areata. The input for sequencing was CD8+ T cells sorted from blood, taken at week 4, from a patient treated with tofacitinib.

The DNA sequence reads TGTGCCTGGAGTGTAGTCGGGACAGGGAATCAGCCCCAGCATTTT. Translated, this is CAWSVVGTGNQPQHF. The V and J genes are TRBV30 and TRBJ1-5, with 9 junctional bases fitting TRBD1. Reading the germline V gene (reference sequence) gives CDR1 GTSNPN and CDR2 SVGIG. Reading from cysteine to phenylalanine, the CDR3 counts 15 amino acids. Just the 45-base CDR3 DNA is kept, in frame starting at base 1. Clipping removes 0 bases from V and 4 bases from J, with 4 as the unmatched junction base count. The CDR3 plus the reference TRBV30 and TRBJ1-5 genes for the other parts give the full variable domain: SQTIHQWPATLVQPVGSPLSLECTVEGTSNPNLYWYRQAAGRGLQLLFYSVGIGQISSEVPQNLSASRPQDRQFILSSKKLLLSDSGFYLCAWSVVGTGNQPQHFGDGTRLSIL.